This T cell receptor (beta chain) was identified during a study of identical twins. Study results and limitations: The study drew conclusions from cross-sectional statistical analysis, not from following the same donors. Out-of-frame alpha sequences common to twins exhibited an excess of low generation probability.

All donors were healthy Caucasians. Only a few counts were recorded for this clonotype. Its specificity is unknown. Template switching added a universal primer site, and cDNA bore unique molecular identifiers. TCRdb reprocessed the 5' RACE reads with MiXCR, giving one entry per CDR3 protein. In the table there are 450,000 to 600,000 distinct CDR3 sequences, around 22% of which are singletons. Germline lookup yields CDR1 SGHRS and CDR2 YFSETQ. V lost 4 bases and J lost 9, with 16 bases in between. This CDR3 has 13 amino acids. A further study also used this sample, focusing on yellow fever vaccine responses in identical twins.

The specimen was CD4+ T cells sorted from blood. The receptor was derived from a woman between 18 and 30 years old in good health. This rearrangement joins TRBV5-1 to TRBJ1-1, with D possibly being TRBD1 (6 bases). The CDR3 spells CASSNRDTYKAFF. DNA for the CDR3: TGCGCCAGCAGCAACCGGGACACTTACAAAGCTTTCTTT. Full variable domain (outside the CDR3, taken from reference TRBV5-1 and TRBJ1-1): KAGVTQTPRYLIKTRGQQVTLSCSPISGHRSVSWYQQTPGQGLQFLFEYFSETQRNKGNFPGRFSGRQFSNSRSEMNVSTLELGDSALYLCASSNRDTYKAFFGQGTRLTVV.